These 5 T cell receptor beta chains came from one sample sequenced in a study of blood T cell repertoires in COVID-19. Produced via immunoSEQ multiplex PCR; TCRdb's table is partial and in-frame only. The repertoire holds over 150,000 clones, with about 90% as singletons. The sequenced sample consisted of PBMCs or T cells enriched from blood (not recorded which). These receptors were collected from a woman aged 50 to 60 who had recovered from COVID-19.

V is TRBV19 and J is TRBJ1-1; no definite D call. Germline CDR1 LNHDA, CDR2 SQIVND (reference sequence). Trimming took off 5 bases at V and 8 bases at J, with 9 bases between the two ends. The CDR3 is made up of 11 amino acids. CDR3 DNA sequence: TGTGCCAGTAGTGATCAGTGGGAAGCTTTCTTT. It codes for CASSDQWEAFF.

V gene TRBV18 combines with J gene TRBJ1-2; possible D gene TRBD1, 6 bases. Trimming took 3 bases from V and 8 from J, leaving 13 bases between them. The germline gives CDR1 KGHSH, CDR2 LQKENI. This CDR3 is built from 13 residues. The CDR3 nucleotides read TGTGCCAGCTCACCTCCGGGACAACAAGGCTACACCTTC. Protein: CASSPPGQQGYTF. Based on the CDR3 plus reference TRBV18 and TRBJ1-2, the full variable domain is NAGVMQNPRHLVRRRGQEARLRCSPMKGHSHVYWYRQLPEEGLKFMVYLQKENIIDESGMPKERFSAEFPKEGPSILRIQQVVRGDSAAYFCASSPPGQQGYTFGSGTRLTVV.

The chain recombines TRBV11-2 with TRBJ2-1; D is possibly TRBD1 (5 bases). Germline V gives CDR1 SGHAT, CDR2 FQNNGV. V was shortened by 5 bases and J by 3 bases, with 14 bases between the two germline ends. This CDR3 is built from 15 residues. CDR3 nucleotides: TGTGCCAGCAGCGGATCAGGGTTAAGCTACAATGAGCAGTTCTTC. It translates to CASSGSGLSYNEQFF.

This sequence joins TRBV28 and TRBJ2-2; possibly TRBD1 for D (6 bases). Trimming removed 5 bases at V and 5 bases at J, with 12 bases between. Germline assignment: CDR1 MDHEN and CDR2 SYDVKM. The CDR3 consists of 14 residues. The CDR3 protein is CASSTGFSTGELFF. The CDR3 nucleotides read TGTGCCAGCAGTACAGGGTTCAGTACCGGGGAGCTGTTTTTT.

The chain carries TRBV7-9 and TRBJ1-1; 8 nucleotides align to TRBD1. Germline V gene lookup returns CDR1 SEHNR and CDR2 FQNEAQ (reference sequence). This CDR3 is 14 amino acids long. J was trimmed by 0 bases and V by 5 bases; bases with no gene match: 2. DNA for the CDR3: TGTGCCAGCAGCCCGGACAGGGTGAACACTGAAGCTTTCTTT. This encodes CASSPDRVNTEAFF.